One and the same sample provided the 18 T cell receptor beta chains below, sequenced in a study of T-cell reconstitution after alpha-beta-depleted transplantation in children. TCRbeta library preparation incorporated unique molecular identifiers. TCRdb re-derived calls from the PCR reads in MiXCR, one entry per CDR3 protein. The data show fewer than 550,000 distinct CDR3 sequences, roughly a tenth seen once. The source was PBMCs, collected before TCRalphabeta/CD19-depleted stem cell transplant. These receptors were collected from a child aged 2 to 15 with inherited bone marrow failure, due to receive a stem cell transplant.

This clonotype showed up many times. The chain uses TRBV6-2 or TRBV6-3 and TRBJ2-1; D unresolved. The CDR3 has 11 residues. Germline assignment: CDR1 MNHEY and CDR2 SVGEGT. The germline V and J ends were trimmed by 8 bases and 9 bases, with 11 bases remaining between them. CDR3 in amino acids: CASSTAGEQFF. As DNA, the CDR3 is TGTGCCAGCTCCACTGCAGGTGAGCAGTTCTTC.

This clonotype appeared a few times. The chain couples TRBV4-3 to TRBJ2-5; TRBD2 agrees at 10 bases. Germline V gene lookup returns CDR1 LGHNA and CDR2 YSLEER. J was trimmed by 5 bases and V by 1 base; bases with no gene match: 13. CDR3 length: 18 residues. The DNA of the CDR3 is TGCGCCAGCAGCCAAGCGCTGGACTCTAGCGGGAGTAGTGAGACCCAGTACTTC. Translating it yields CASSQALDSSGSSETQYF.

This clonotype was counted at least ten times. The CDR3 region is CSVGGSSYGYTF. CDR3 nucleotide sequence: TGCAGCGTTGGGGGTAGCTCCTATGGCTACACCTTC. The rearrangement joins TRBV29-1 to TRBJ1-2; no reliable D call. CDR1 and CDR2 (germline): SQVTM, ANQGSEA. This CDR3 comprises 12 residues. V was cut by 4 bases and J by 4 bases, with 10 bases left in between.

This clonotype occurred many times. The chain recombines TRBV5-1 with TRBJ2-3; the match to TRBD1 covers 7 bases. CDR1 is SGHRS and CDR2 is YFSETQ in the germline V gene. This CDR3 has 15 amino acids. V dropped 1 base and J dropped 2; count of bases not matched to a gene: 4. The CDR3 nucleotides read TGCGCCAGCAGCTTGTTTGGGACAGCCACAGATACGCAGTATTTT. It is translated as CASSLFGTATDTQYF.

This chain connects TRBV21-1 to TRBJ2-2; the DNA was not compared with TRBD2, the D call given in the table. TRBV21-1 represents a pseudogene. The CDR3 is 17 amino acids. In DNA, the CDR3 is TGTGCCAGCAGCAAATGGGCAGCGGGAGGCCAGGGCGGGGAGCTGTTTTTT. Translation: CASSKWAAGGQGGELFF.

This clonotype has a count of ten or more. This sequence joins TRBV7-9 and TRBJ2-3; 14 nucleotides line up with TRBD2. Germline CDR1 is SEHNR and CDR2 is FQNEAQ (reference sequence). The CDR3 is made up of 16 amino acids. With V trimmed by 5 bases and J by 5 bases, 6 bases remained unmatched. CDR3 sequence reads: CASSLTTSGRGDTQYF. CDR3 coding DNA: TGTGCCAGCAGCCTGACGACTAGCGGGAGGGGAGATACGCAGTATTTT.

On this clonotype itself: Being one base from a much bigger clone, this may be a read error. The rearrangement links TRBV27 to TRBJ1-5; no clear D. The V end lost 5 bases, the J end lost 5 bases, and 10 bases lay between the germline ends. The CDR3 consists of 13 residues. In germline, CDR1 is MNHEY, CDR2 SMNVEV (reference sequence). CDR3 protein: CASSAAPHQPQHF. The CDR3 DNA follows: TGTGCCAGCAGTGCGGCTCCTCATCAGCCCCAGCATTTT.

V and J are TRBV5-6 and TRBJ2-3, with TRBD2 matching 14 bases. The CDR3 is made up of 17 amino acids. In germline, CDR1 is SGHDT, CDR2 YYEEEE. Losses at the gene ends were 4 bases for V and 6 bases for J; bases not matched to a gene: 10. The CDR3 DNA follows: TGTGCCAGCAGCGCCAGACTAGCGGGAGGGTGCGGTGATACGCAGTATTTT. Amino acids: CASSARLAGGCGDTQYF.

The CDR3: CATTRGFRQGNTYEQYF. As DNA, the CDR3 is TGTGCCACCACGCGGGGTTTTAGGCAGGGGAACACCTACGAGCAGTACTTC. V gene TRBV30 combines with J gene TRBJ2-7; D is perhaps TRBD1 or TRBD2 (6 bases each). The germline V gene encodes CDR1 GTSNPN and CDR2 SVGIG (reference sequence). The V end lost 8 bases, the J end lost 2 bases, and 28 bases lay between the germline ends. The CDR3 is made up of 17 amino acids.

This clonotype has a handful of counts. The gene calls are TRBV20-1 and TRBJ2-1; the D gene is possibly TRBD2 (5 bases). The CDR3 contains 15 residues. Germline CDR1 DFQATT, CDR2 SNEGSKA (reference sequence). V lost 3 bases to trimming and J lost 3 bases, with 15 bases between them. Written as DNA, the CDR3 is TGCAGTGCTAGTCTCCCGGGGTGGAACTACAATGAGCAGTTCTTC. Protein: CSASLPGWNYNEQFF.

This clonotype was found many times. This rearrangement joins TRBV7-2 to TRBJ2-1, with a possible D match to TRBD1 (6 bases). The V gene lost 5 bases and the J gene lost 0 bases, with 17 bases spanning the gap. The CDR3 is 17 residues long. The germline V gene has CDR1 SGHTA and CDR2 FQGNSA. CDR3 nucleotide sequence: TGTGCCAGCAGCGTTTTTTGGGCAGGGGCCTCCTACAATGAGCAGTTCTTC. This translates into CASSVFWAGASYNEQFF.

The sample holds many counts of this clonotype. The chain couples TRBV29-1 to TRBJ1-2, with D possibly matching TRBD1 (5 bases). The CDR3 loop spans 16 amino acids. CDR1 and CDR2 from the germline V gene are SQVTM and ANQGSEA. V was clipped by 3 bases and J by 4 bases, with 21 bases between them. CDR3: CSVDTLRRSRGYGYTF. Written as DNA, the CDR3 is TGCAGCGTTGACACTCTAAGACGGTCGAGGGGCTATGGCTACACCTTC. Full variable domain (missing parts from reference TRBV29-1 and TRBJ1-2): SAVISQKPSRDICQRGTSLTIQCQVDSQVTMMFWYRQQPGQSLTLIATANQGSEATYESGFVIDKFPISRPNLTFSTLTVSNMSPEDSSIYLCSVDTLRRSRGYGYTFGSGTRLTVV.

This clonotype was counted at least ten times. This chain links TRBV10-3 with TRBJ2-1; D is possibly TRBD2 (6 bases). Germline values: CDR1 ENHRY, CDR2 SYGVKD. Deletions cut 2 bases from V and 5 bases from J, with 16 bases between. The CDR3 spans 16 residues. The CDR3 region is CAISELTSWGDNEQFF. CDR3 sequence (DNA): TGTGCCATCAGTGAGCTTACTAGCTGGGGGGACAATGAGCAGTTCTTC.

This clonotype was counted at least ten times. The CDR3 DNA follows: TGTGCCAGTAGTATTACGGGAGATCCAGATACGCAGTATTTT. Encoded protein: CASSITGDPDTQYF. The chain uses TRBV19 and TRBJ2-3; possible D gene TRBD2, 6 bases. This CDR3 comprises 14 residues. Trimming took off 3 bases at V and 4 bases at J, with 11 bases between the two ends. Germline lookup yields CDR1 LNHDA and CDR2 SQIVND (reference sequence).

In this sample, this clonotype turned up many times. The chain couples TRBV28 to TRBJ2-3, with 8 bases identical to TRBD2. V lost 1 base and J lost 5; bases outside the gene matches: 2. The CDR3 contains 14 residues. Germline lookup yields CDR1 MDHEN and CDR2 SYDVKM. The CDR3 spells CASSLSGGGDTQYF. In DNA, the CDR3 is TGTGCCAGCAGTTTATCGGGAGGGGGAGATACGCAGTATTTT.

Note on this clonotype: A much larger clone sits a single nucleotide away, making a read error possible. The CDR3 region has the DNA TGTGCCAGCAACTCGGACATGCCGGGGGAAAAACTGTTTTTT. It encodes CASNSDMPGEKLFF. The rearrangement joins TRBV12-3 or TRBV12-4 to TRBJ1-4; a possible D gene is TRBD1 (5 bases). There are 14 residues in the CDR3. The V end lost 7 bases, the J end lost 8 bases, and 17 bases lay between the germline ends.

The table lists this clonotype with many counts. V gene TRBV19 combines with J gene TRBJ2-7; perhaps TRBD2 as D (5 bases). V dropped 3 bases and J dropped 7 bases, with 10 bases sitting between them. CDR1 is LNHDA, CDR2 SQIVND, per germline (reference sequence). The CDR3 covers 12 residues. The chain's CDR3 is CASSILSGEQYF. In DNA, the CDR3 is TGTGCCAGTAGTATTCTCAGCGGTGAGCAGTACTTC.

The CDR3 reads CASKQDSNTEAFF. CDR3 coding DNA: TGTGCCAGCAAGCAGGATTCGAACACTGAAGCTTTCTTT. The chain couples TRBV2 to TRBJ1-1, with D hard to call. The CDR3 consists of 13 residues. Trimming took 7 bases from V and 1 from J, leaving 10 bases between them. In germline, CDR1 is SNHLY, CDR2 FYNNEI.